This entry lists 18 T cell receptor beta chains sequenced from one sample in a study of STAT5B mutations in CD4+ large granular lymphocyte leukemia. The method was immunoSEQ multiplex PCR; TCRdb's version includes in-frame clones alone and lacks a portion of them. The table has 30,000 to 40,000 clones, about 91% seen once; the top ten hold approximately 0.94%. Sequencing used CD4+ T cells from blood buffy coats. The receptors come from a human donor in good health.

For the CDR3, the DNA is TGTGCCAGCAGCGCCACAGGGGGGAATACGCAGTATTTT. Protein: CASSATGGNTQYF. This chain links TRBV9 with TRBJ2-3, with TRBD1 identical over 8 bases. V shed 3 bases and J 7 bases; nucleotides not matched to a gene: 4. This CDR3 is built from 13 residues. Per germline, CDR1 SGDLS and CDR2 YYNGEE.

V usage is TRBV5-4 and J usage is TRBJ2-5, with D tentatively TRBD2 (6 bases). Germline V gives CDR1 SGHNT, CDR2 YYREEE (reference sequence). Deletions cut 0 bases from V and 4 bases from J, with 7 bases between. This CDR3 is 13 amino acids long. DNA for the CDR3: TGTGCCAGCAGCTTGGTGGGGGGAGAGACCCAGTACTTC. Translation gives CASSLVGGETQYF.

The CDR3 sequence: CASSLQDHYEQYF. CDR3 nucleotide sequence: TGTGCCAGCAGCCTTCAGGACCACTACGAGCAGTACTTC. The genes are TRBV11-1 and TRBJ2-7; D is unclear. Trimming took 5 bases from V and 3 from J, leaving 11 bases between them. Germline values: CDR1 SGHAT, CDR2 FQDESV (reference sequence). The CDR3 sequence is 13 residues long.

The rearrangement joins TRBV19 to TRBJ1-2; D uncertain. The germline V gene encodes CDR1 LNHDA and CDR2 SQIVND (reference sequence). V lost 0 bases and J 7 bases, leaving 15 bases between the germline ends. This CDR3 region has 15 residues. The chain's CDR3 is CASSIEGRARGGYTF. The CDR3 coding sequence is TGTGCCAGTAGTATAGAGGGCCGGGCCCGGGGTGGCTACACCTTC.

J is TRBJ2-6 and V is TRBV5-1; D could derive from TRBD1 or TRBD2 (5 bases each). Germline V lookup: CDR1 SGHRS, CDR2 YFSETQ. The CDR3 is made up of 18 amino acids. V was clipped by 4 bases and J by 5 bases, with 22 bases between them. The CDR3 nucleotides are TGCGCCAGCAGCACCCCGGGTGGGGACCTGGTATGGGCCAACGTCCTGACTTTC. Protein sequence: CASSTPGGDLVWANVLTF.

This clone appeared once. The gene calls are TRBV2 and TRBJ2-1; D gene unclear. This CDR3 has 12 amino acids. Germline CDR1 and CDR2: SNHLY and FYNNEI. Between the trimmed V and J ends, which lost 8 bases and 6 bases, there was a span of 11 bases. The CDR3 loop is CASGLWANEQFF. CDR3 nucleotide sequence: TGTGCCAGCGGCCTATGGGCCAATGAGCAGTTCTTC.

The rearrangement uses TRBV7-9 and TRBJ2-1; 10 nucleotides align to TRBD2. With V trimmed by 6 bases and J by 8 bases, 16 bases remained unmatched. Per the germline V gene, CDR1 is SEHNR and CDR2 is FQNEAQ (reference sequence). The length of the CDR3 is 17 residues. The CDR3: CASSQLPGLAGEYEQFF. The CDR3 nucleotides are TGTGCCAGCAGTCAACTCCCGGGCCTAGCGGGAGAGTATGAGCAGTTCTTC.

The chain uses TRBV7-3 and TRBJ2-1; 11 bases map to TRBD2. The CDR3 has 13 amino acids. Germline V gene lookup returns CDR1 SGHTA and CDR2 FQGTGA. V trimming: 5 bases; J trimming: 7 bases; junction bases outside the gene matches: 1. CDR3 amino acids: CASSRTSGNEQFF. CDR3 sequence (DNA): TGTGCCAGCAGCAGGACTAGCGGGAATGAGCAGTTCTTC.

The chain recombines TRBV27 with TRBJ1-2; 9 nucleotides match TRBD1. The CDR3 spans 16 residues. Germline V lookup: CDR1 MNHEY, CDR2 SMNVEV (reference sequence). Trimming at V came to 3 bases and at J to 8 bases, leaving 13 bases not matched to a gene. CDR3 DNA sequence: TGTGCCAGCAGTTTGAAAACAGGGGGCCCCACCAGCGGCTACACCTTC. This sequence encodes CASSLKTGGPTSGYTF.

Turning to this clone: At one boundary the junction diverges from the germline segment, which might be a read error. The V gene is TRBV18, the J gene TRBJ2-3; D is unresolved. Per germline, CDR1 KGHSH and CDR2 LQKENI. CDR3 length equals 14 residues. The CDR3 protein is CASPPPTLTDTQYF. The CDR3 DNA reads TGTGCCAGCCCACCACCGACGCTCACAGATACGCAGTATTTT.

The rearrangement joins TRBV7-8 to TRBJ2-3, with 8 positions matching TRBD2. The CDR3 runs to 15 residues. Germline CDR1 reads SGHVS; CDR2 reads FQNEAQ. V was clipped by 6 bases and J by 2 bases; unmatched bases: 7. CDR3 sequence: CASRPGGASTDTQYF. CDR3 nucleotides: TGTGCCAGCAGACCCGGGGGGGCGTCCACAGATACGCAGTATTTT.

The chain joins TRBV13 to TRBJ1-5; no reliable D call. CDR3 length equals 14 residues. Germline CDR1 reads PRHDT; CDR2 reads FYEKMQ (reference sequence). Trimming pared 4 bases from V and 4 bases from J, leaving 11 bases between. The CDR3 region has the DNA TGTGCCAGCAGCTCCCACAAAGAAAATCAGCCCCAGCATTTT. Protein: CASSSHKENQPQHF.

This chain connects TRBV12-5 to TRBJ1-2, with no clear D. CDR1 is LGHNT, CDR2 FRNRAP, per germline. Between the trimmed V and J ends, which lost 0 bases and 8 bases, there was a span of 10 bases. This CDR3 spans 13 amino acids. The DNA of the CDR3 is TGTGCTAGTGGTTTGGTAGAAGGGTTGGGCTACACCTTC. Its protein is CASGLVEGLGYTF. Complete variable domain (other parts from reference TRBV12-5 and TRBJ1-2): DARVTQTPRHKVTEMGQEVTMRCQPILGHNTVFWYRQTMMQGLELLAYFRNRAPLDDSGMPKDRFSAEMPDATLATLKIQPSEPRDSAVYFCASGLVEGLGYTFGSGTRLTVV.

The rearrangement uses TRBV27 and TRBJ2-7; maybe TRBD2 (6 bases). CDR1 MNHEY and CDR2 SMNVEV come from the germline V gene (reference sequence). The CDR3 has 15 residues. V lost 1 base, J lost 2 bases, and 12 bases lay in between. The CDR3 loop reads CASSLWGGATYEQYF. CDR3 DNA sequence: TGTGCCAGCAGTTTATGGGGCGGGGCTACCTACGAGCAGTACTTC.

J is TRBJ2-1 and V is TRBV4-2; D may be TRBD2 (5 bases). This CDR3 region has 16 residues. V was trimmed by 1 base and J by 0 bases, leaving 10 bases between them. Germline CDR1 reads LGHNA; CDR2 reads YNFKEQ. The DNA for the CDR3 is TGTGCCAGCAGCCAAGGGAGCGGAAGCTCCTACAATGAGCAGTTCTTC. It yields the protein CASSQGSGSSYNEQFF.

The genes are TRBV6-6 and TRBJ1-2; D not resolved. Looked up from germline, CDR1 is MNHNY and CDR2 is SVGAGI (reference sequence). The CDR3 runs 14 residues. V was pared by 2 bases and J by 5 bases, with 12 bases between. The CDR3 is CASSYPPNSYGYTF. The CDR3, as DNA: TGTGCCAGCAGTTACCCCCCGAACTCTTATGGCTACACCTTC.

The V and J genes are TRBV10-3 and TRBJ2-3, with TRBD2 matching 9 bases. J was trimmed by 2 bases and V by 4 bases; bases with no gene match: 7. The CDR3 is made up of 16 amino acids. Germline lookup yields CDR1 ENHRY and CDR2 SYGVKD. The CDR3 sequence: CAISASSGNHTDTQYF. CDR3 bases: TGTGCCATCAGTGCGTCTAGCGGGAATCACACAGATACGCAGTATTTT.

The rearrangement uses TRBV4-3 and TRBJ1-5; unclear D gene. CDR1 LGHNA and CDR2 YSLEER come from the germline V gene. Between the trimmed V and J ends, which lost 0 bases and 5 bases, there was a span of 5 bases. This CDR3 spans 13 amino acids. Here the CDR3 reads CASSQDRDQPQHF. The CDR3 region has the DNA TGCGCCAGCAGCCAAGATCGAGATCAGCCCCAGCATTTT.